The source of this T cell receptor (beta chain) is a study of Ad26.COV2.S vaccination and SARS-CoV-2 variants. As for the study in general: Administration of Ad26.COV2.S was intramuscular, either once or twice 56 days apart.

TCRdb's copy holds only in-frame clones and misses some; the assay was immunoSEQ multiplex PCR. This sample has hundreds of thousands of clones, with roughly 90% found just once. Treatment here: 15 to 20 received Ad26.COV2.S at low or high dose, single or two shots; roughly 5 received placebo; per-sample allocation not given. Material that was analyzed had been drawn on day 63 after the first vaccine or placebo injection. The CDR3 is made up of 15 amino acids. V trimming: 6 bases; J trimming: 0 bases; junction bases outside the gene matches: 8. CDR1 and CDR2 from the germline V gene are MNHEY and SVGAGI.

This chain joins TRBV6-5 and TRBJ2-7, with 7 positions matching TRBD1. The sample here was peripheral blood, taken in a trial of Ad26.COV2.S vaccine versus placebo. This clonotype was obtained from a person between 18 and 60 years old who received the Ad26.COV2.S COVID-19 vaccine or a placebo. The CDR3 nucleotides are TGTGCCAGCAGCTTCGACAGGGAACACTCCTACGAGCAGTACTTC. Translated, it gives CASSFDREHSYEQYF.